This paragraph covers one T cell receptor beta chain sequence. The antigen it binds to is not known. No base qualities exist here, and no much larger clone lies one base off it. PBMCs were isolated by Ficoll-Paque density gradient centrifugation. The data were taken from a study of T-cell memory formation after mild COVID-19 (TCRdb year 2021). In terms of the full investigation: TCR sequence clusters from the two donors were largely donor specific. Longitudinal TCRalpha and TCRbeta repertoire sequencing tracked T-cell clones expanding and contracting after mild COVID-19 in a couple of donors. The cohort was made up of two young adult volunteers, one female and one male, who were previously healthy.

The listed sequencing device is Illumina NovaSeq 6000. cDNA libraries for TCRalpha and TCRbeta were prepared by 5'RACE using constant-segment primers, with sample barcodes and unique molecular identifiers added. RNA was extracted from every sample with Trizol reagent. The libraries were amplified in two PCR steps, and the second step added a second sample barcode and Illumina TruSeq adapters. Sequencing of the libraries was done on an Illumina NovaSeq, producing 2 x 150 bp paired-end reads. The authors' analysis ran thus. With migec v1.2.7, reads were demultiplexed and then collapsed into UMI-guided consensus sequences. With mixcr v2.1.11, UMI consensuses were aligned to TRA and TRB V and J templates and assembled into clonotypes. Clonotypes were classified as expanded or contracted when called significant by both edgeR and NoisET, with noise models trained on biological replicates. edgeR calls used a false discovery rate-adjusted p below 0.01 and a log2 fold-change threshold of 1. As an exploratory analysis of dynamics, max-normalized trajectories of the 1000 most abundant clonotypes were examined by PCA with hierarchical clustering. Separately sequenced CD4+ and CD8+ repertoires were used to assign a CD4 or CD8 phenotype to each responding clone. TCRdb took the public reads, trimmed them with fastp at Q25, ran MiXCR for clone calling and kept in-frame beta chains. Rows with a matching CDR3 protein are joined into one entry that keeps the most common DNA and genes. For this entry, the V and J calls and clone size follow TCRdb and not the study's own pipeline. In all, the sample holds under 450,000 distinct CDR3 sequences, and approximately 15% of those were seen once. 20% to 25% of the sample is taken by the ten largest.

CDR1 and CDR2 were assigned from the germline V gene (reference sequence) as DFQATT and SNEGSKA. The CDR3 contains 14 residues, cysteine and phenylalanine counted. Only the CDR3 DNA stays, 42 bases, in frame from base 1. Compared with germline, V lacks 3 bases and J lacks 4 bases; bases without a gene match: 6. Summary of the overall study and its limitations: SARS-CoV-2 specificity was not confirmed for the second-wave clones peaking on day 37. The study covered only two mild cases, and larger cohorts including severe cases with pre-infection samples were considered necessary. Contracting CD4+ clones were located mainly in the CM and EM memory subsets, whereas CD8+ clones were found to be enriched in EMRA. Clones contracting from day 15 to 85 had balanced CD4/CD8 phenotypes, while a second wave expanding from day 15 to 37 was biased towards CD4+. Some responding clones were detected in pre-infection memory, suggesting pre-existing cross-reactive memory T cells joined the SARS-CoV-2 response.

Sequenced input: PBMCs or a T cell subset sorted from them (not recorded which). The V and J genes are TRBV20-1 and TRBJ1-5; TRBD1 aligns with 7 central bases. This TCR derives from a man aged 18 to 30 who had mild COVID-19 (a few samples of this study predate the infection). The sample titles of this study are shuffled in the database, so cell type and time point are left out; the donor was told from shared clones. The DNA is TGCAGTGCTAGTAACAGGGGCTTAAATCAGCCCCAGCATTTT. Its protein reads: CSASNRGLNQPQHF.